This TCR beta chain was sequenced for a study of beta chain features in type 1 diabetes. Study observations and caveats: Individuals with type 1 diabetes displayed fewer insertions and more deletions at VDJ junctions. Researchers report that Type 1 diabetes patients had moderately but significantly shorter TCRB CDR3s across all four CD4+ subsets. It was among patients, rather than healthy donors, that naive, central memory and Treg TCRB repertoires appeared more similar.

Reverse transcription of all isolated RNA meant that expressed TCRB transcripts were sequenced. There were 3.5 million or so reads on average in the naive, central memory and regulatory T cell samples. The table came from immunoSEQ multiplex PCR; TCRdb's copy has only in-frame clones and leaves some out. The table has some 350,000 clones, around 10% seen once. The table lists this clone with many counts. Its target is unknown. Since a much larger clone is just one base distant, this may be a read error. The CDR3 covers 14 residues. Germline values: CDR1 MRHNA, CDR2 SNTAGT. Trimming pared 2 bases from V and 0 bases from J, leaving 4 bases between.

This rearrangement joins TRBV6-4 to TRBJ2-2; D uncertain. Sequencing input: central memory CD4+ T cells from blood. This TCR came from a man younger than 40 with type 1 diabetes. This CDR3 is CASSDIANTGELFF. DNA of the CDR3: TGTGCCAGCAGTGACATAGCGAACACCGGGGAGCTGTTTTTT.